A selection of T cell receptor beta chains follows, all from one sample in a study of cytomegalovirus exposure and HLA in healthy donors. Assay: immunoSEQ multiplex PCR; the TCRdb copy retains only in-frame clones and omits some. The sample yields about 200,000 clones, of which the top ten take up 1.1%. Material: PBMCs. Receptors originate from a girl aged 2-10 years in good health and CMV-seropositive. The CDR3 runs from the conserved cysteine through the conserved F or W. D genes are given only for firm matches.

CDR3 DNA: TGTGCCAGCAGGGGGACAGGGCAGTACGAGCAGTACTTC
CDR3 protein: CASRGTGQYEQYF
V gene: TRBV25-1
CDR3 length: 13
J gene: TRBJ2-7
D gene: TRBD1

CDR3 DNA: TGTGTCATCAGTGAGTGGGGGGGAACAGATACGCAGTATTTT
CDR3 protein: CVISEWGGTDTQYF
V gene: TRBV10-3
CDR3 length: 14
J gene: TRBJ2-3
D gene: TRBD2

CDR3 DNA: TGTGCCAGCTCACCGAAAGCCAGGGCCAACGTCCTGACTTTC
CDR3 protein: CASSPKARANVLTF
V gene: TRBV18
CDR3 length: 14
J gene: TRBJ2-6
D gene: NA

CDR3 DNA: TGTGCCAGCACCGGAGTCGATTTCTCTGGAAACACCATATATTTT
CDR3 protein: CASTGVDFSGNTIYF
V gene: TRBV6-1
CDR3 length: 15
J gene: TRBJ1-3
D gene: NA

CDR3 DNA: TGTGCCAGCAGTTATCAGATTAACTATGGCTACACCTTC
CDR3 protein: CASSYQINYGYTF
V gene: TRBV28
CDR3 length: 13
J gene: TRBJ1-2
D gene: NA

CDR3 DNA: TGTGCCAGCAGTACGAGACAGTTAGCCGACTCTGGGGCCAACGTCCTGACTTTC
CDR3 protein: CASSTRQLADSGANVLTF
V gene: TRBV27
CDR3 length: 18
J gene: TRBJ2-6
D gene: NA

CDR3 DNA: TGTGCCAGCAGCCCACAGGCCCTAGCGGGAGGTAGTGAGCAGTTCTTC
CDR3 protein: CASSPQALAGGSEQFF
V gene: TRBV7-3
CDR3 length: 16
J gene: TRBJ2-1
D gene: TRBD2

CDR3 DNA: TGTGCCAGCAGTGTGGGGAGGGAGCAGTACTTC
CDR3 protein: CASSVGREQYF
V gene: TRBV2
CDR3 length: 11
J gene: TRBJ2-7
D gene: NA

CDR3 DNA: TGTGCCAGCAGCCTAGCGGGAGCCTCCGAGCAGTACTTC
CDR3 protein: CASSLAGASEQYF
V gene: TRBV6-5
CDR3 length: 13
J gene: TRBJ2-7
D gene: TRBD2

CDR3 DNA: TGTGCCAGCAGCCCAAGAGTCGGGACAGGTTTTTCCCCAGATACGCAGTATTTT
CDR3 protein: CASSPRVGTGFSPDTQYF
V gene: TRBV11-2
CDR3 length: 18
J gene: TRBJ2-3
D gene: TRBD1

CDR3 DNA: TGTGCCAGCAGGGTGACTAGCGGGCCCATACCTATAGCCAAAAACATTCAGTACTTC
CDR3 protein: CASRVTSGPIPIAKNIQYF
V gene: TRBV27
CDR3 length: 19
J gene: TRBJ2-4
D gene: TRBD2

CDR3 DNA: TGTGCCAGCAGTCCCAATCCCGGGACAGGGGACTCCTACGAGCAGTACTTC
CDR3 protein: CASSPNPGTGDSYEQYF
V gene: TRBV27
CDR3 length: 17
J gene: TRBJ2-7
D gene: TRBD1

CDR3 DNA: TGTGCCAGCAGCCCCGACAGGGCCTACACTGAAGCTTTCTTT
CDR3 protein: CASSPDRAYTEAFF
V gene: TRBV7-9
CDR3 length: 14
J gene: TRBJ1-1
D gene: TRBD1

CDR3 DNA: TGTGCCAGCAGTCCACGGACTAGCGGGAGGACCTACGAGCAGTACTTC
CDR3 protein: CASSPRTSGRTYEQYF
V gene: TRBV28
CDR3 length: 16
J gene: TRBJ2-7
D gene: TRBD2

CDR3 DNA: TGTGCCAGCAGCTTAGTCGGGGATACGCAGTATTTT
CDR3 protein: CASSLVGDTQYF
V gene: TRBV11-2
CDR3 length: 12
J gene: TRBJ2-3
D gene: NA